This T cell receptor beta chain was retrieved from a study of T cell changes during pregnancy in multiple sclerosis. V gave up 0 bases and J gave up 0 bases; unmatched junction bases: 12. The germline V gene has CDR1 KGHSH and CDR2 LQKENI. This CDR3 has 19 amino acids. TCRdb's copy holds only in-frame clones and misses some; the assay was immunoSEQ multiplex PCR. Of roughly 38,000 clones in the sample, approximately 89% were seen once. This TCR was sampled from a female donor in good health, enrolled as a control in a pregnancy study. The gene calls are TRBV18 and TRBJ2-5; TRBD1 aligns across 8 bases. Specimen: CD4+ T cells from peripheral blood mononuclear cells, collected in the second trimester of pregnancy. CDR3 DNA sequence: TGTGCCAGCTCACCACCGATTCATACGGACAGGGTGTACCAAGAGACCCAGTACTTC. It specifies CASSPPIHTDRVYQETQYF.